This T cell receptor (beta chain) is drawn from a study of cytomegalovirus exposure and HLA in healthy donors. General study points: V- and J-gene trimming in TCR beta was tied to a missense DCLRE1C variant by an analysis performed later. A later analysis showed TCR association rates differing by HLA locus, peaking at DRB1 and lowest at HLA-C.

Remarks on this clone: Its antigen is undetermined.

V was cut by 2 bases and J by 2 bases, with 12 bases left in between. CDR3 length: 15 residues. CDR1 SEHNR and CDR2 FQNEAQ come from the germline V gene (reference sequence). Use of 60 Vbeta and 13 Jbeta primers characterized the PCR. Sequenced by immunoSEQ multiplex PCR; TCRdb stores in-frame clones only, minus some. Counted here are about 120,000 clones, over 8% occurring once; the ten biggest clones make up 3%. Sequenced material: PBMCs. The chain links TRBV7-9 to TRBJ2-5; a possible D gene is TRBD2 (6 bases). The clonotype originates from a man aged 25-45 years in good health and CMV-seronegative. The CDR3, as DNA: TGTGCCAGCAGCTTACTTGTCCTAGCGCAAGAGACCCAGTACTTC. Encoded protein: CASSLLVLAQETQYF. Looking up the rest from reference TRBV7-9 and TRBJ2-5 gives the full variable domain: DTGVSQNPRHKITKRGQNVTFRCDPISEHNRLYWYRQTLGQGPEFLTYFQNEAQLEKSRLLSDRFSAERPKGSFSTLEIQRTEQGDSAMYLCASSLLVLAQETQYFGPGTRLLVL.